The sequence of this T cell receptor (beta chain) was determined in a study of CD8 T cells in Susac syndrome. When the RNA was reverse transcribed, random hexamers were used with an input of about 0.5 to 1 ug. The CDR3 of TCR beta was amplified by immunoSEQ multiplex PCR across 54 Vbeta and 13 Jbeta. TCRdb itself ran the immunoSEQ multiplex PCR reads through MiXCR, one entry per CDR3 protein. The sample consists of under 150,000 distinct CDR3 sequences, 90% to 97% of them appearing once. Study-wide results and limits: The CD4+ T cell repertoires in Susac syndrome were not clonally expanded.

Losses at the gene ends were 4 bases for V and 7 bases for J; bases not matched to a gene: 6. Germline V gene sequence: CDR1 SGDLS, CDR2 YYNGEE. The CDR3 runs to 15 residues. Concerning this clonotype: Its antigen is undetermined.

The chain carries TRBV9 and TRBJ2-5, with TRBD2 matching over 14 bases. The receptor was isolated from a human donor with Susac syndrome. Input material: CD4+ T cells from PBMCs. The CDR3 region has the DNA TGTGCCAGCAGCCTGGGACTAGCGGGAGCGGGGACCCAGTACTTC. This encodes CASSLGLAGAGTQYF.